This record covers a single T cell receptor beta chain. The antigen is not known. With a much larger clone just one base away, this may be a read error. Sample time point: persistent/refractory GD, antithyroid drugs over 5 years with positive TRAb. With RNA extracted from PBMCs as input, the TCR library was made. This CDR3 contains 16 residues. Germline V lookup: CDR1 MNHNY, CDR2 SVGAGI (reference sequence). The source of the sample is a study of regulatory T cells in long-lasting Graves disease. The wider study: Treatment with antithyroid drugs for over 5 years, together with positive TSH receptor antibodies, meant persistent Graves' disease. General study points: Small sample size may have lowered accuracy. Persistent disease exhibited a predilection for TRBV28, TRBJ1-2 and TRBJ2-5. Analysis covered peripheral blood alone, not thyroid tissue.

For TCR beta, libraries came from iRepertoire HTBI primers and Arm-PCR of CDR3 regions. TCRdb re-called the multiplex PCR reads with MiXCR, one entry per CDR3 protein. The profile shows more than 300,000 distinct CDR3 sequences, roughly 24% of them singletons. This specimen was peripheral blood mononuclear cells (PBMCs), taken when the disease was refractory, from a patient treated with antithyroid drugs. The receptor comes from a woman aged 40 to 50 with Graves disease. This sequence joins TRBV6-6 and TRBJ1-4; a possible D gene is TRBD1 (5 bases). The CDR3 DNA is TGTGCCGGCAGTTACTCCCCTACCGGGGGTAATGAAAAACTGTTTTTT. Residues: CAGSYSPTGGNEKLFF.